These 9 T cell receptor beta chains were sequenced from one sample in a study of shared clonotypes between healthy human individuals. It was CD45RO-negative cells, positively selected for CCR7, that made up naive CD8 cells, with terminally differentiated effector memory CD45RA+ cells excluded. TCRdb's copy holds only in-frame clones and misses some; the assay was immunoSEQ multiplex PCR. The sample has about 2.2 million clones, approximately 92% seen once; the top ten hold more than 1.5%. The sample consisted of naive CD8+ T cells from PBMCs. All receptors come from a man between 18 and 29 years old in good health. Some clones in this sample may be carry-over from other donors' samples.

The chain carries TRBV9 and TRBJ2-7, with 10 bases that match TRBD2. The V segment lost 6 bases and the J segment 2 bases; nucleotides outside the gene matches: 5. Looked up from germline, CDR1 is SGDLS and CDR2 is YYNGEE. This CDR3 has 14 amino acids. The CDR3 reads CASTGTSDPYEQYF. DNA for the CDR3: TGTGCCAGCACCGGGACTAGCGACCCCTACGAGCAGTACTTC.

The chain employs TRBV30 and TRBJ2-1; D not certain. Germline V gene sequence: CDR1 GTSNPN, CDR2 SVGIG (reference sequence). The CDR3 contains 13 residues. V was trimmed by 0 bases and J by 7 bases, leaving 10 bases between them. Written as DNA, the CDR3 is TGTGCCTGGAGTGTCCCTATACCGAATGAGCAGTTCTTC. It codes for CAWSVPIPNEQFF.

The chain combines TRBV7-8 with TRBJ1-2, with D unresolved. The CDR3 runs to 14 residues. V shed 5 bases and J shed 2 bases, with 12 bases lying between them. Germline CDR1 is SGHVS and CDR2 is FQNEAQ. The CDR3 loop is CASSEGSGNYGYTF. The DNA of the CDR3 is TGTGCCAGCAGCGAAGGATCCGGAAACTATGGCTACACCTTC.

The V gene is TRBV9, the J gene TRBJ2-1, with 9 bases identical to TRBD1. The CDR3 runs 16 residues. CDR1 SGDLS and CDR2 YYNGEE come from the germline V gene. Trimming cost V 4 bases and J 4 bases; bases outside gene matches: 9. This chain's CDR3 is CASSPVGTGPYNEQFF. Here the CDR3 DNA reads TGTGCCAGCAGCCCCGTGGGGACAGGGCCTTACAATGAGCAGTTCTTC. The full variable domain, its missing parts supplied by reference TRBV9 and TRBJ2-1, is DSGVTQTPKHLITATGQRVTLRCSPRSGDLSVYWYQQSLDQGLQFLIQYYNGEERAKGNILERFSAQQFPDLHSELNLSSLELGDSALYFCASSPVGTGPYNEQFFGPGTRLTVL.

The chain couples TRBV29-1 to TRBJ2-7; D is unresolved. Germline V gene sequence: CDR1 SQVTM, CDR2 ANQGSEA. Trimming pared 7 bases from V and 4 bases from J, leaving 11 bases between. This CDR3 is built from 11 residues. The DNA of the CDR3 is TGCAGCGCCGAGGCCCCTTACGAGCAGTACTTC. Translated, it gives CSAEAPYEQYF.

The gene calls are TRBV9 and TRBJ1-3, with D possibly matching TRBD1 (5 bases). The V end was cut by 0 bases, the J end by 5 bases, with 9 bases between. CDR3 length: 14 amino acids. The V gene's germline CDR1 is SGDLS and CDR2 YYNGEE. CDR3 DNA: TGTGCCAGCAGCGTAGGGGGGATTCGAAACACCATATATTTT. Amino acid sequence: CASSVGGIRNTIYF.

CDR3 sequence (DNA): TGTGCCAGCAGCTTAGTCCCCGTCGATGAGCAGTTCTTC. Translation: CASSLVPVDEQFF. The V and J genes are TRBV11-2 and TRBJ2-1, with D uncertain. V dropped 1 base and J dropped 8 bases, with 9 bases sitting between them. Germline-derived CDR1 and CDR2 are SGHAT and FQNNGV. This CDR3 spans 13 amino acids.

The chain couples TRBV28 to TRBJ2-5; weak D call: TRBD1 (6 bases). The CDR3 length is 17 residues. Germline CDR1 MDHEN, CDR2 SYDVKM. The V end lost 7 bases, the J end lost 2 bases, and 23 bases lay between the germline ends. CDR3 bases: TGTGCCAGCATCGGCGATGGGATACAGGGTCGGCAAGAGACCCAGTACTTC. As protein: CASIGDGIQGRQETQYF. Variable domain in full (rest from reference TRBV28 and TRBJ2-5): DVKVTQSSRYLVKRTGEKVFLECVQDMDHENMFWYRQDPGLGLRLIYFSYDVKMKEKGDIPEGYSVSREKKERFSLILESASTNQTSMYLCASIGDGIQGRQETQYFGPGTRLLVL.

The rearrangement links TRBV10-3 to TRBJ1-1; D remains unclear. V dropped 0 bases and J dropped 0 bases, with 8 bases sitting between them. CDR1 and CDR2 from the germline V gene are ENHRY and SYGVKD. The CDR3 loop spans 15 amino acids. CDR3 coding DNA: TGTGCCATCAGTGAGTCGGGCAGCGTGAACACTGAAGCTTTCTTT. The encoded protein is CAISESGSVNTEAFF.